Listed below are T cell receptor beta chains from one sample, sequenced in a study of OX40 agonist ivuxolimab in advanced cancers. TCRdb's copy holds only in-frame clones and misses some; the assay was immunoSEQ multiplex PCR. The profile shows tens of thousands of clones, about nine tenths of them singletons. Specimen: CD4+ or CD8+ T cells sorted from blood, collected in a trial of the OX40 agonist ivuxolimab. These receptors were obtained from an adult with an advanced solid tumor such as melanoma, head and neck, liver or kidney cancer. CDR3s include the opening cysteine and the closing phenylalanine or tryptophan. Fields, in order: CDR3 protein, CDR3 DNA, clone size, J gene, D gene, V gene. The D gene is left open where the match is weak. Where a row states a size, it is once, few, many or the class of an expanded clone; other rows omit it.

CDR3 protein: CASSLTGTGGNEQFF
CDR3 DNA: TGTGCCAGCAGCTTGACCGGGACAGGGGGCAATGAGCAGTTCTTC
clone size: NA
J gene: TRBJ2-1
D gene: TRBD1
V gene: TRBV7-2

CDR3 protein: CASSLGYDTQYF
CDR3 DNA: TGTGCCAGCAGCTTAGGTTACGATACGCAGTATTTT
clone size: NA
J gene: TRBJ2-3
D gene: NA
V gene: TRBV11-2

CDR3 protein: CASSLDRVPSAEAFF
CDR3 DNA: TGTGCCAGCAGCTTAGACAGGGTACCCTCCGCTGAAGCTTTCTTT
clone size: NA
J gene: TRBJ1-1
D gene: NA
V gene: TRBV11-3

CDR3 protein: CASTNPPGGLNNEQFF
CDR3 DNA: TGTGCCAGCACCAACCCCCCTGGAGGGCTAAACAATGAGCAGTTCTTC
clone size: NA
J gene: TRBJ2-1
D gene: NA
V gene: TRBV6-6

CDR3 protein: CASSMGRGLLFF
CDR3 DNA: TGTGCCAGTAGTATGGGTAGGGGTTTACTGTTCTTC
clone size: NA
J gene: TRBJ2-1
D gene: NA
V gene: TRBV19

CDR3 protein: CASSDPMGGGPPDTQYF
CDR3 DNA: TGTGCCAGCAGTGATCCTATGGGCGGGGGGCCACCAGATACGCAGTATTTT
clone size: once
J gene: TRBJ2-3
D gene: TRBD2
V gene: TRBV6-1

CDR3 protein: CASRNHGGDQPQHF
CDR3 DNA: TGTGCCAGCAGAAATCACGGGGGGGATCAGCCCCAGCATTTT
clone size: NA
J gene: TRBJ1-5
D gene: NA
V gene: TRBV6-5

CDR3 protein: CSVGSPTGLGEQFF
CDR3 DNA: TGCAGCGTTGGATCCCCCACAGGGCTGGGTGAGCAGTTCTTC
clone size: NA
J gene: TRBJ2-1
D gene: NA
V gene: TRBV29-1

CDR3 protein: CASSVEGAGAYEQYF
CDR3 DNA: TGTGCCAGCAGCGTCGAGGGAGCCGGGGCCTACGAGCAGTACTTC
clone size: NA
J gene: TRBJ2-7
D gene: NA
V gene: TRBV9

CDR3 protein: CAISESTSGELFF
CDR3 DNA: TGTGCCATCAGTGAGTCGACATCTGGGGAGCTGTTTTTT
clone size: once
J gene: TRBJ2-2
D gene: NA
V gene: TRBV10-3

CDR3 protein: CASSLLGGTEAFF
CDR3 DNA: TGTGCCAGCAGTTTATTGGGGGGTACTGAAGCTTTCTTT
clone size: NA
J gene: TRBJ1-1
D gene: NA
V gene: TRBV27

CDR3 protein: CASSQSQDPGNTIYF
CDR3 DNA: TGCGCCAGCAGTCAATCGCAGGATCCTGGAAACACCATATATTTT
clone size: NA
J gene: TRBJ1-3
D gene: NA
V gene: TRBV23-1

CDR3 protein: CASSVTSGSEQYF
CDR3 DNA: TGTGCCAGCAGCGTAACTAGCGGGAGCGAGCAGTACTTC
clone size: NA
J gene: TRBJ2-7
D gene: TRBD2
V gene: TRBV9

CDR3 protein: CASSRGPNSPLHF
CDR3 DNA: TGTGCCAGCAGTAGGGGCCCTAATTCACCCCTCCACTTT
clone size: NA
J gene: TRBJ1-6
D gene: NA
V gene: TRBV6-5

CDR3 protein: CASSPMLAGAAGELFF
CDR3 DNA: TGCGCCAGCAGCCCGATGCTAGCGGGAGCGGCCGGGGAGCTGTTTTTT
clone size: NA
J gene: TRBJ2-2
D gene: TRBD2
V gene: TRBV5-1

CDR3 protein: CASSYTDSSYEQYF
CDR3 DNA: TGTGCCAGCAGTTATACGGACAGCTCCTACGAGCAGTACTTC
clone size: NA
J gene: TRBJ2-7
D gene: NA
V gene: TRBV6-6

CDR3 protein: CASSQLAGTYEQYF
CDR3 DNA: TGTGCCAGCAGTCAATTAGCGGGGACCTACGAGCAGTACTTC
clone size: NA
J gene: TRBJ2-7
D gene: TRBD2
V gene: TRBV28

CDR3 protein: CASSLVGGAGNTIYF
CDR3 DNA: TGTGCCAGCAGTTTAGTAGGGGGAGCTGGAAACACCATATATTTT
clone size: NA
J gene: TRBJ1-3
D gene: NA
V gene: TRBV27

CDR3 protein: CASSYTVYSNQPQHF
CDR3 DNA: TGTGCCAGCAGTTATACCGTATATAGCAATCAGCCCCAGCATTTT
clone size: NA
J gene: TRBJ1-5
D gene: NA
V gene: TRBV6-6

CDR3 protein: CAISDPDSYGYTF
CDR3 DNA: TGTGCCATCAGTGACCCAGACAGTTACGGCTACACCTTC
clone size: once
J gene: TRBJ1-2
D gene: NA
V gene: TRBV10-3

CDR3 protein: CSARATYGYTF
CDR3 DNA: TGCAGTGCTAGAGCCACTTATGGCTACACCTTC
clone size: NA
J gene: TRBJ1-2
D gene: NA
V gene: TRBV20-1

CDR3 protein: CASSLNGGALNEQFF
CDR3 DNA: TGTGCCAGCAGCTTAAACGGGGGGGCCCTCAATGAGCAGTTCTTC
clone size: NA
J gene: TRBJ2-1
D gene: TRBD2
V gene: TRBV7-3

CDR3 protein: CASSSASGNTGELFF
CDR3 DNA: TGTGCCAGCAGCTCTGCTAGCGGCAACACCGGGGAGCTGTTTTTT
clone size: NA
J gene: TRBJ2-2
D gene: TRBD2
V gene: TRBV7-2

CDR3 protein: CASSLSGYGYTF
CDR3 DNA: TGTGCCAGCAGCTTATCAGGATATGGCTACACCTTC
clone size: NA
J gene: TRBJ1-2
D gene: NA
V gene: TRBV11-2

CDR3 protein: CASSEWRGLLLTNYGYTF
CDR3 DNA: TGTGCCAGCAGTGAATGGCGGGGGCTACTCCTGACTAACTATGGCTACACCTTC
clone size: once
J gene: TRBJ1-2
D gene: NA
V gene: TRBV2

CDR3 protein: CASSLAKTGGLTGELFF
CDR3 DNA: TGCGCCAGCAGCTTGGCCAAGACAGGGGGCCTCACCGGGGAGCTGTTTTTT
clone size: few
J gene: TRBJ2-2
D gene: TRBD1
V gene: TRBV5-1

CDR3 protein: CASSTLGDYGYTF
CDR3 DNA: TGTGCCAGCAGTACGCTGGGGGACTATGGCTACACCTTC
clone size: NA
J gene: TRBJ1-2
D gene: NA
V gene: TRBV2

CDR3 protein: CASSLTSGNTIYF
CDR3 DNA: TGTGCCAGCAGCTTGACCTCTGGAAACACCATATATTTT
clone size: NA
J gene: TRBJ1-3
D gene: NA
V gene: TRBV11-2

CDR3 protein: CSAPRADTQYF
CDR3 DNA: TGCAGTGCTCCAAGGGCAGATACGCAGTATTTT
clone size: NA
J gene: TRBJ2-3
D gene: NA
V gene: TRBV20-1

CDR3 protein: CASSLSDRDPYGYTF
CDR3 DNA: TGTGCCAGCAGCTTGTCGGACAGGGACCCCTATGGCTACACCTTC
clone size: NA
J gene: TRBJ1-2
D gene: TRBD1
V gene: TRBV5-5

CDR3 protein: CASSPSGGALGTQYF
CDR3 DNA: TGTGCCAGCAGTCCTAGCGGGGGGGCGTTAGGGACCCAGTACTTC
clone size: once
J gene: TRBJ2-5
D gene: TRBD2
V gene: TRBV6-5

CDR3 protein: CASSWKLLDEQFF
CDR3 DNA: TGCGCCAGCAGCTGGAAGCTTTTGGATGAGCAGTTCTTC
clone size: NA
J gene: TRBJ2-1
D gene: NA
V gene: TRBV10-1

CDR3 protein: CASSLWRERYEQFF
CDR3 DNA: TGTGCCAGCAGCTTATGGCGGGAGAGGTATGAGCAGTTCTTC
clone size: NA
J gene: TRBJ2-1
D gene: TRBD2
V gene: TRBV7-2

CDR3 protein: CASRGGSPLHF
CDR3 DNA: TGCGCCAGCCGAGGAGGTTCACCCCTCCACTTT
clone size: few
J gene: TRBJ1-6
D gene: NA
V gene: TRBV10-1

CDR3 protein: CASRSGQGTTNTEAFF
CDR3 DNA: TGTGCCAGCAGAAGTGGACAGGGAACGACAAACACTGAAGCTTTCTTT
clone size: NA
J gene: TRBJ1-1
D gene: TRBD1
V gene: TRBV6-6

CDR3 protein: CASTPGGTPQQFF
CDR3 DNA: TGTGCCAGTACCCCCGGGGGAACCCCCCAGCAGTTCTTC
clone size: NA
J gene: TRBJ2-1
D gene: NA
V gene: TRBV19

CDR3 protein: CASSPRTRDSSAGYEQYF
CDR3 DNA: TGTGCCAGCAGCCCAAGAACGAGAGACTCCTCGGCAGGCTACGAGCAGTACTTC
clone size: NA
J gene: TRBJ2-7
D gene: NA
V gene: TRBV6-4

CDR3 protein: CASSEAGAGGYEQYF
CDR3 DNA: TGTGCCAGCAGTGAAGCGGGTGCGGGAGGCTACGAGCAGTACTTC
clone size: hyperexpanded
J gene: TRBJ2-7
D gene: TRBD2
V gene: TRBV2

CDR3 protein: CASQLTGSNYEQYF
CDR3 DNA: TGCGCCAGCCAATTGACAGGGAGTAACTACGAGCAGTACTTC
clone size: few
J gene: TRBJ2-7
D gene: TRBD1
V gene: TRBV5-1

CDR3 protein: CASSSSGQTYNEQFF
CDR3 DNA: TGCGCCAGCAGCTCTTCGGGACAGACCTACAATGAGCAGTTCTTC
clone size: NA
J gene: TRBJ2-1
D gene: TRBD1
V gene: TRBV5-1

CDR3 protein: CASSKTRDFSDTIYF
CDR3 DNA: TGTGCCAGTAGTAAGACCCGGGACTTCTCTGACACCATATATTTT
clone size: NA
J gene: TRBJ1-3
D gene: NA
V gene: TRBV19

CDR3 protein: CASSPGLAGGRLDETQYF
CDR3 DNA: TGTGCCAGCAGCCCCGGACTAGCGGGAGGTCGCTTGGATGAGACCCAGTACTTC
clone size: few
J gene: TRBJ2-5
D gene: TRBD2
V gene: TRBV11-2

CDR3 protein: CSVGDRTYTPRNYGYTF
CDR3 DNA: TGCAGCGTTGGGGACAGGACCTACACCCCGAGGAACTATGGCTACACCTTC
clone size: NA
J gene: TRBJ1-2
D gene: TRBD1
V gene: TRBV29-1

CDR3 protein: CASSERLAGRVF
CDR3 DNA: TGTGCCAGCAGTGAAAGGCTAGCGGGACGTGTCTTC
clone size: once
J gene: TRBJ2-1
D gene: TRBD2
V gene: TRBV2

CDR3 protein: CSVAGRQNQPQHF
CDR3 DNA: TGCAGCGTCGCTGGACGGCAAAATCAGCCCCAGCATTTT
clone size: NA
J gene: TRBJ1-5
D gene: NA
V gene: TRBV29-1

CDR3 protein: CASSEPVAGFAYEQYF
CDR3 DNA: TGTGCCAGCAGTGAACCGGTAGCGGGATTTGCCTACGAGCAGTACTTC
clone size: NA
J gene: TRBJ2-7
D gene: TRBD2
V gene: TRBV6-1

CDR3 protein: CATLSGGVSSGNTIYF
CDR3 DNA: TGTGCCACCTTGTCGGGCGGGGTTTCCTCTGGAAACACCATATATTTT
clone size: NA
J gene: TRBJ1-3
D gene: NA
V gene: TRBV28

CDR3 protein: CASSLIPFGNQPQHF
CDR3 DNA: TGTGCCAGCAGCTTAATCCCTTTTGGCAATCAGCCCCAGCATTTT
clone size: NA
J gene: TRBJ1-5
D gene: NA
V gene: TRBV7-2

CDR3 protein: CASSPPGQASTNQPQHF
CDR3 DNA: TGTGCCAGCAGCCCCCCCGGGCAGGCTAGCACCAATCAGCCCCAGCATTTT
clone size: NA
J gene: TRBJ1-5
D gene: NA
V gene: TRBV7-2

CDR3 protein: CASSLDRGQRASGGTSTDTQYF
CDR3 DNA: TGCGCCAGCAGCCTGGACAGGGGCCAAAGGGCTAGCGGGGGAACTAGCACAGATACGCAGTATTTT
clone size: NA
J gene: TRBJ2-3
D gene: NA
V gene: TRBV5-1

CDR3 protein: CASTTAEGVQPQHF
CDR3 DNA: TGTGCCAGCACTACAGCCGAGGGGGTGCAGCCCCAGCATTTT
clone size: NA
J gene: TRBJ1-5
D gene: NA
V gene: TRBV6-6

CDR3 protein: CASSSWRGPYEQYF
CDR3 DNA: TGTGCCAGCAGCTCGTGGAGGGGGCCCTACGAGCAGTACTTC
clone size: NA
J gene: TRBJ2-7
D gene: NA
V gene: TRBV7-9

CDR3 protein: CASSLGQLRTDTQYF
CDR3 DNA: TGCGCCAGCAGCTTGGGGCAGCTTCGCACAGATACGCAGTATTTT
clone size: NA
J gene: TRBJ2-3
D gene: NA
V gene: TRBV5-1

CDR3 protein: CASSRDSPNYGYTF
CDR3 DNA: TGCGCCAGCAGCCGGGACAGCCCTAACTATGGCTACACCTTC
clone size: NA
J gene: TRBJ1-2
D gene: TRBD1
V gene: TRBV10-2

CDR3 protein: CASHHRQGARICLNQPQHF
CDR3 DNA: TGTGCCAGCCACCACCGGCAGGGGGCTAGGATATGTCTCAATCAGCCCCAGCATTTT
clone size: NA
J gene: TRBJ1-5
D gene: TRBD1
V gene: TRBV7-8

CDR3 protein: CASTLQTPGTLGYTF
CDR3 DNA: TGTGCCAGTACCCTCCAGACCCCCGGGACTCTTGGCTACACCTTC
clone size: NA
J gene: TRBJ1-2
D gene: NA
V gene: TRBV19